The next 14 T cell receptor beta chains were all read from a single sample in a study of T-cell memory formation after mild COVID-19. TCRdb re-derived calls from the 5' RACE reads in MiXCR, one entry per CDR3 protein. The sample lists about 440,000 distinct CDR3 sequences, around 20% occurring once. Material for sequencing was PBMCs or a T cell subset sorted from them (not recorded which). These receptor sequences come from an adult woman who had mild COVID-19 (a few samples of this study predate the infection). Cell type and time point are not known.

This clonotype was observed a handful of times. The chain combines TRBV7-9 with TRBJ2-7; D tentatively reads TRBD1 or TRBD2 (7 bases each). Germline assignment: CDR1 SEHNR and CDR2 FQNEAQ (reference sequence). This CDR3 has 19 amino acids. Trimming took 6 bases from V and 3 from J, leaving 30 bases between them. The CDR3 sequence is CASSSTQGGSSILYYEQYF. In DNA form, the CDR3 reads TGTGCCAGCAGTTCCACCCAGGGGGGGTCAAGTATCCTTTACTACGAGCAGTACTTC.

The V call is TRBV7-6, the J call TRBJ2-5; no firm D call. The germline V gene encodes CDR1 SGHVS and CDR2 FNYEAQ. The CDR3 extends over 15 amino acids. V dropped 6 bases and J dropped 3 bases, with 17 bases sitting between them. CDR3 nucleotide sequence: TGTGCCAGCAGGTTGGGTCAGAGACACAAAGAGACCCAGTACTTC. Its translation: CASRLGQRHKETQYF.

The chain links TRBV29-1 to TRBJ1-1; D remains unclear. Trimming removed 3 bases at V and 7 bases at J, with 6 bases between. Germline lookup yields CDR1 SQVTM and CDR2 ANQGSEA. The CDR3 contains 10 residues. CDR3 nucleotide sequence: TGCAGCGTTGACAAAATTGAAGCTTTCTTT. Its translation is CSVDKIEAFF.

This clonotype was counted a few times. CDR3 sequence: CASRMAGPGELFF. The CDR3 region has the DNA TGTGCCAGCCGAATGGCGGGTCCCGGGGAGCTGTTTTTT. This chain links TRBV7-2 with TRBJ2-2; perhaps TRBD2 as D (5 bases). The ends were cut back, 8 bases at V and 6 bases at J, with 13 bases in the middle. The CDR3 runs to 13 residues. Germline CDR1 is SGHTA and CDR2 is FQGNSA.

Only a few counts were recorded for this clonotype. The genes are TRBV5-5 and TRBJ2-3; 9 positions match TRBD2. The V gene's germline CDR1 is SGHKS and CDR2 YYEKEE (reference sequence). The CDR3 consists of 15 residues. Trimming cost V 5 bases and J 1 base; bases outside gene matches: 5. CDR3 sequence (DNA): TGTGCCAGCAGGGAATGGACTAGCGGCACAGATACGCAGTATTTT. Protein: CASREWTSGTDTQYF.

The chain couples TRBV6-5 to TRBJ2-5; D perhaps matches TRBD1 (6 bases). The CDR3 runs to 13 residues. CDR1 MNHEY and CDR2 SVGAGI come from the germline V gene. V was cut by 7 bases and J by 5 bases, with 14 bases left in between. The CDR3 coding sequence is TGTGCCAGCACCAGGGGACCGGGGGAGACCCAGTACTTC. Its translation: CASTRGPGETQYF.

The V gene is TRBV5-1, the J gene TRBJ1-1; D unresolved. V lost 6 bases to trimming and J lost 3 bases, with 15 bases between them. Germline V gene sequence: CDR1 SGHRS, CDR2 YFSETQ. The CDR3 contains 14 residues. The CDR3 DNA sequence: TGCGCCAGCACTATTCGGGAGTCGGACACTGAAGCTTTCTTT. Protein: CASTIRESDTEAFF. Full variable domain (missing parts from reference TRBV5-1 and TRBJ1-1): KAGVTQTPRYLIKTRGQQVTLSCSPISGHRSVSWYQQTPGQGLQFLFEYFSETQRNKGNFPGRFSGRQFSNSRSEMNVSTLELGDSALYLCASTIRESDTEAFFGQGTRLTVV.

This clonotype was observed a few times. The V gene is TRBV5-1, the J gene TRBJ2-2; the D is unclear. The germline V and J ends were trimmed by 2 bases and 0 bases, with 8 bases remaining between them. The CDR3 loop spans 15 amino acids. Looked up from germline, CDR1 is SGHRS and CDR2 is YFSETQ. The CDR3 bases are TGCGCCAGCAGCTTAACAGTTTCGAACACCGGGGAGCTGTTTTTT. Protein product: CASSLTVSNTGELFF.

This clonotype came up a few times. The chain carries TRBV25-1 and TRBJ2-3, with TRBD2 matching over 7 bases. The CDR3 totals 20 residues. Germline V gene sequence: CDR1 MGHDK, CDR2 SYGVNS. V was clipped by 4 bases and J by 2 bases; unmatched bases: 21. In nucleotides, the CDR3 is TGTGCCAGCAGTGTTGGGGCGGGGGACCACCTCCCTTCATTCACAGATACGCAGTATTTT. Residues: CASSVGAGDHLPSFTDTQYF.

In this sample, this clonotype turned up once. The chain carries TRBV20-1 and TRBJ2-7, with D tentatively TRBD1 or TRBD2 (5 bases each). Germline V gene lookup returns CDR1 DFQATT and CDR2 SNEGSKA (reference sequence). This CDR3 has 13 residues. V lost 0 bases and J 4 bases, leaving 10 bases between the germline ends. The CDR3 bases are TGCAGTGCTAGAGATGGCAGGGAGTACGAGCAGTACTTC. This translates into CSARDGREYEQYF.

Points on this clonotype: A read error may produce the germline difference seen at one junction end. The rearrangement links TRBV12-3 or TRBV12-4 to TRBJ2-1, with 9 bases matching TRBD1. This CDR3 is built from 15 residues. DNA of the CDR3: TGTGCCAGCAGACAGGGGGCTATATCGAACAATGAGAAGTTCTTC. Protein: CASRQGAISNNEKFF.

The chain joins TRBV18 to TRBJ1-2; possibly TRBD1 for D (6 bases). The V end was cut by 8 bases, the J end by 3 bases, with 16 bases between. This CDR3 contains 14 residues. Germline V CDR1 and CDR2: KGHSH, LQKENI. This chain's CDR3 is CASRETNRDYGYTF. DNA of the CDR3: TGTGCCAGCCGAGAGACTAACAGGGACTATGGCTACACCTTC.

The DNA of the CDR3 is TGTGCCAGCAGCCAAGTCGGGGGCGGCTATGGCTACACCTTC. Translation: CASSQVGGGYGYTF. The chain joins TRBV4-2 to TRBJ1-2; D may be TRBD1 (6 bases). The CDR3 runs 14 residues. CDR1 is LGHNA and CDR2 is YNFKEQ in the germline V gene. V lost 1 base to trimming and J lost 4 bases, with 10 bases between them.

In its sample, this clonotype was seen a few times. V usage is TRBV5-1 and J usage is TRBJ1-1; 9 positions match TRBD1. The CDR3 sequence is 17 residues long. The germline V gene has CDR1 SGHRS and CDR2 YFSETQ. J lost 5 bases, V lost 0 bases, and 11 bases had no gene match. The CDR3 is CASSLAGTGGASTEAFF. In DNA form, the CDR3 reads TGCGCCAGCAGCTTGGCGGGCACAGGGGGCGCGTCTACTGAAGCTTTCTTT.